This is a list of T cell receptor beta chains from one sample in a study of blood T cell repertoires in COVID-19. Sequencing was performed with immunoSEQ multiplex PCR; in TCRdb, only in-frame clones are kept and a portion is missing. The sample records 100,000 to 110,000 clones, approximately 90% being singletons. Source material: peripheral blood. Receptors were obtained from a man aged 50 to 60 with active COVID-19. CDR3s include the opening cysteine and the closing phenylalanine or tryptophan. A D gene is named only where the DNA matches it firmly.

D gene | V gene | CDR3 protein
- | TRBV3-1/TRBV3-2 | CASSHHRDFDAGEQYF
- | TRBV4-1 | CASSLGQSSNQPQHF
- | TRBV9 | CASSGRLINYGYTF
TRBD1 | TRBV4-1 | CASSLTWTGGTDTQYF
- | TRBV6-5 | CASSSTWTANTEAFF
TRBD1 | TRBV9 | CASSPRPYRGGNQPQHF
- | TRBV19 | CASSSPLPGVNEKLFF
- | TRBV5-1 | CASSSDGLRGNNSPLHF
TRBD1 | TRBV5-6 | CASSWGTGVSTEAFF
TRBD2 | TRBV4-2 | CASSPGLAGGSDTQYF
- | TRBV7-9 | CASSLAGHTNNEQFF
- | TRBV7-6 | CASSPYERGAQPQHF
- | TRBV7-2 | CASSLVAGDYGYTF
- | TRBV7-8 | CASSHGDSGNPNTGELFF
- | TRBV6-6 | CASSHEHVRLGAYGYTF
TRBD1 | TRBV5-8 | CASSRQGLGTEAFF
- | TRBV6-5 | CASSNTGNFEKLFF
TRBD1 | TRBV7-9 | CASSTIRDRGIQANTGELFF
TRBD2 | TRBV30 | CAWNGISGSSYNEQFF
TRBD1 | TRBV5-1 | CASSLASGGDQPQHF
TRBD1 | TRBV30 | CAWRDRAQETQYF
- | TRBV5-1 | CATRQVQGNQPQHF
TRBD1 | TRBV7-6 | CASSLTGETSTDTQYF
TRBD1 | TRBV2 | CASSTGTGGEQYF
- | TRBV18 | CASSPDLGGRAEKLFF
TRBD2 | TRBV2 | CASSNPGLAAGGDEQFF
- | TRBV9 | CASSVGGGEGRAFF
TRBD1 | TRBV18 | CASSRDRGEAFF
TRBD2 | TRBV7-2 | CASSLGAGGIDEQFF
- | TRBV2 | CASSEGLGADNEQFF
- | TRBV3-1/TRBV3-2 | CASGSGETQYF
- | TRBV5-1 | CASSPRFPTGRETQYF
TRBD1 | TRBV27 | CASSGVPGTGTGELFF
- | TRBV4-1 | CASSQERSDLARNEQYF
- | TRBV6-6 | CASSLPGVSQAGTQYF
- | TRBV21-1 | CASPPGRSRDFLTCTEYSNQPQHF
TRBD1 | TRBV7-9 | CASSLITGAVNEQYF
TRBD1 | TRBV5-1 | CASSPDRGEGGYTF
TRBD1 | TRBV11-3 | CASSPGQGLVGDEQFF
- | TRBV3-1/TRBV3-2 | CASRQDRSNEKLFF
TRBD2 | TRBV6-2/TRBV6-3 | CASSGAGGTDTQYF
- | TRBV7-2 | CASSFGGESGYTF
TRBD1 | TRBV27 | CATSPSLGQPAYF
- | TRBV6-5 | CASRLGGGQPQHF
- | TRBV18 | CASSPPGGNNSPLHF
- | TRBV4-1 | CASSQVIQGGTGELFF
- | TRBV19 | CASSIGGEWTEAFF
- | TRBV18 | CASSPSVSETQYF
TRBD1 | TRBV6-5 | CASSYGQGTDTQYF
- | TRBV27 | CASSLLGSEQFF
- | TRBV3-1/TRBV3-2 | CASSQVVHTQYF
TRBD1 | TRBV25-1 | CASSEGATGRGYTF
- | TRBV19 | CASSPRTANTEAFF
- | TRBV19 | CASSIWQGDGYTF
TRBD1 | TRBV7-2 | CASSFDRDPGNTIYF
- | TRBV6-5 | CASSSRVNEQFF